This T cell receptor beta chain stems from a study of blood T cell repertoires in COVID-19. In the study overall: The samples span acute and convalescent COVID-19 from the United States, Italy and Spain.

Trimming took 5 bases from V and 1 from J, leaving 9 bases between them. This CDR3 region has 13 residues. Germline V lookup: CDR1 SGHRS, CDR2 YFSETQ. Repertoires were generated with immunoSEQ multiplex PCR, while TCRdb's copy carries only in-frame clones and drops some. In the table there are 93,000 or so clones, 75% to 90% of which are singletons. The sample taken for sequencing was peripheral blood. J is TRBJ1-1 and V is TRBV5-1; D remains ambiguous. This receptor was obtained from a human donor in a cohort sampled during active or convalescent COVID-19. CDR3 bases: TGCGCCAGCAGTGACACCCAGAACACTGAAGCTTTCTTT. Its protein product is CASSDTQNTEAFF.